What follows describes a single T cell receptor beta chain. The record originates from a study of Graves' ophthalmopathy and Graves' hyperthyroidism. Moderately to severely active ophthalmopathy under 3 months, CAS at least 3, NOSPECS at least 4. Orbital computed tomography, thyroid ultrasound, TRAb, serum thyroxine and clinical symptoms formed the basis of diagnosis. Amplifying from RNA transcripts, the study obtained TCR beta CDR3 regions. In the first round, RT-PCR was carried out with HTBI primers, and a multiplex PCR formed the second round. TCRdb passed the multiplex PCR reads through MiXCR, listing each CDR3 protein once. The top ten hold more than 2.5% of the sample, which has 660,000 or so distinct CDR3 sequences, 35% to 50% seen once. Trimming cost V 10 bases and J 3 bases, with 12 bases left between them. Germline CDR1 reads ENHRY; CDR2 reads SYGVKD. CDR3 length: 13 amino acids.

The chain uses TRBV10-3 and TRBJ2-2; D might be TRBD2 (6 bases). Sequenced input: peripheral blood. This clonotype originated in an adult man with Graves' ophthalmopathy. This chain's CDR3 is CASKLAYTGELFF. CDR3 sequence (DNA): TGTGCCAGCAAACTAGCATACACCGGGGAGCTGTTTTTT.